The TCR beta chain under discussion was sequenced for a study of blood T cell repertoires in COVID-19. Study-level background: Material from acute and convalescent COVID-19 was sourced from the United States, Italy and Spain. PBMCs, B-cell-depleted T cells, or T cells provided the cDNA or gDNA that made up the material.

In the study's own analysis: Researchers report that nucleated cell counts were estimated from reference gene primer amplification. Clones were read by immunoSEQ multiplex PCR, and TCRdb kept only the in-frame ones, dropping some. V, J and clone size are those of that table, while D and trimming were read from the DNA. The sample includes 74,000 or so clones, about 88% of them seen just once. V shed 6 bases and J 7 bases; nucleotides not matched to a gene: 11. Germline lookup yields CDR1 GTSNPN and CDR2 SVGIG (reference sequence). The CDR3 totals 13 residues. V usage is TRBV30 and J usage is TRBJ2-7, with 8 bases identical to TRBD1. Sequenced sample: peripheral blood. The sequence was collected from a man between 45 and 60 years old with active COVID-19. This chain's CDR3 is CACTTGGPREQYF. The CDR3 nucleotides are TGTGCCTGTACCACAGGGGGGCCCCGGGAGCAGTACTTC.